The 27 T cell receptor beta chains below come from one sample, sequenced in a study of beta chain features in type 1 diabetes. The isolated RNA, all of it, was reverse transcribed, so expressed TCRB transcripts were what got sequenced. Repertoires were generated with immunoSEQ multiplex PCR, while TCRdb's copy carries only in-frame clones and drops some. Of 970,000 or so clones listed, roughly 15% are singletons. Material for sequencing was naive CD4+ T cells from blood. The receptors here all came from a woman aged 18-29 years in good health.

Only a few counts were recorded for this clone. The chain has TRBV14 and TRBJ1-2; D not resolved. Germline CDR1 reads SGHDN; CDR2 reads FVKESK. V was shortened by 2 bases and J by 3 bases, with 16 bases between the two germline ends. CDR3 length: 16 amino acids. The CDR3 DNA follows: TGTGCCAGCAGCCAATCCCTACCCCAGCCAGACTATGGCTACACCTTC. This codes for CASSQSLPQPDYGYTF.

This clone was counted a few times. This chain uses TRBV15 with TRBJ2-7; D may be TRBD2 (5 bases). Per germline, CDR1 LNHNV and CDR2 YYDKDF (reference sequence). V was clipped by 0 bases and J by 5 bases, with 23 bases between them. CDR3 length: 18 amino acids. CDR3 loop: CATSRDQSSGSGRDEQYF. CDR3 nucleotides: TGTGCCACCAGCAGAGATCAAAGCTCGGGGAGCGGCCGGGACGAGCAGTACTTC.

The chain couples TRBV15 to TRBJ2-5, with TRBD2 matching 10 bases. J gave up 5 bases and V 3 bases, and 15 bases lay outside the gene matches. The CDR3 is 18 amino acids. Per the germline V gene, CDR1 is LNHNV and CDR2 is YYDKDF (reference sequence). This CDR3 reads CATSSPLAASGRRETQYF. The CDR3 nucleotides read TGTGCCACCAGCAGTCCTTTAGCGGCTAGCGGGAGAAGGGAGACCCAGTACTTC.

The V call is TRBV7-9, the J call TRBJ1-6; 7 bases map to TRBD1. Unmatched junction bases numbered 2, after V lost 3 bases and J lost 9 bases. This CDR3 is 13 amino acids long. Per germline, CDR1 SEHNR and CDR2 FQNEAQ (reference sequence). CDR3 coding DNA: TGTGCCAGCAGCTTTACAGGGGTTTCACCCCTCCACTTT. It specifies CASSFTGVSPLHF.

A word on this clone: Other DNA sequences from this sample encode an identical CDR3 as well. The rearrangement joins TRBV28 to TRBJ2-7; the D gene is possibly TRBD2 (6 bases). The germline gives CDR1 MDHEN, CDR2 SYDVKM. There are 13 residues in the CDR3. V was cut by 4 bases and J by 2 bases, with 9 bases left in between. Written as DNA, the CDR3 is TGTGCCAGCAGTTCGGGGGTCCCCTACGAGCAGTACTTC. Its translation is CASSSGVPYEQYF. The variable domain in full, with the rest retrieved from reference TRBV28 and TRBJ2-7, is DVKVTQSSRYLVKRTGEKVFLECVQDMDHENMFWYRQDPGLGLRLIYFSYDVKMKEKGDIPEGYSVSREKKERFSLILESASTNQTSMYLCASSSGVPYEQYFGPGTRLTVT.

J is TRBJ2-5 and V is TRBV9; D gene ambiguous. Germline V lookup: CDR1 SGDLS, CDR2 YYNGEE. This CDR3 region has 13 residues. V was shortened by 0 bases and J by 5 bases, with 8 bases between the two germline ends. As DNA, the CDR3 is TGTGCCAGCAGCGTAGTTCCTGGGGAGACCCAGTACTTC. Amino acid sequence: CASSVVPGETQYF.

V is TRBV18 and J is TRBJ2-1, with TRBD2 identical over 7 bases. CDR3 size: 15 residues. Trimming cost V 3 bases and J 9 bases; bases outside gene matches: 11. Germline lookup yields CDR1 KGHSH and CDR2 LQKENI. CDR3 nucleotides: TGTGCCAGCTCACCTAGTACTAGCGCGTTAGGTGAGCAGTTCTTC. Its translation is CASSPSTSALGEQFF.

CDR3 bases: TGTGCCAGCACCCAAGGACGGAGTAGCCATCTCGGAATTCAGTACTTC. It specifies CASTQGRSSHLGIQYF. This chain connects TRBV7-2 to TRBJ2-4; D not certain. CDR1 and CDR2 from the germline V gene are SGHTA and FQGNSA. Trimming left V 7 bases short and J 10 bases short, with 26 bases between. The CDR3 is made up of 16 amino acids.

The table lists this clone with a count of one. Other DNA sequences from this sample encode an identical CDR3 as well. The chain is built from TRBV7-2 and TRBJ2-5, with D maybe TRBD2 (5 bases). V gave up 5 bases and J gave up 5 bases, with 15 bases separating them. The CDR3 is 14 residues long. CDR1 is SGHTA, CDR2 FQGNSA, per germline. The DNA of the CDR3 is TGTGCCAGCAGCGACCGGACTTTACAGGAGACCCAGTACTTC. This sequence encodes CASSDRTLQETQYF.

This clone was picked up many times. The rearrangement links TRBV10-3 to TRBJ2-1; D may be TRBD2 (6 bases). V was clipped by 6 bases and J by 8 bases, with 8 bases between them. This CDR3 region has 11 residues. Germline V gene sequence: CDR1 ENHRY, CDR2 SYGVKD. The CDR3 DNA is TGTGCCATCAGCCGGGAGTATGAGCAGTTCTTC. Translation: CAISREYEQFF.

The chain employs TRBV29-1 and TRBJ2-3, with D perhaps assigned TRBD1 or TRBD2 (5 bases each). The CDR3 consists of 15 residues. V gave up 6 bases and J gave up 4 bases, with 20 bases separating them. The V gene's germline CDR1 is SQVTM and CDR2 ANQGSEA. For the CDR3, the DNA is TGCAGCGTGGCCGGGACCGCTCATCCCGCAGATACGCAGTATTTT. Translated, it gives CSVAGTAHPADTQYF.

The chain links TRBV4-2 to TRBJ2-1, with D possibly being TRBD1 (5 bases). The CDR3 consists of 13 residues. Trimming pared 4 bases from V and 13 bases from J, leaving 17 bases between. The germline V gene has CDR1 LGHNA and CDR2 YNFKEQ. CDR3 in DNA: TGTGCCAGCAGCCTCGCCAAGGGGCGCCGACAGTTCTTC. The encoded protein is CASSLAKGRRQFF.

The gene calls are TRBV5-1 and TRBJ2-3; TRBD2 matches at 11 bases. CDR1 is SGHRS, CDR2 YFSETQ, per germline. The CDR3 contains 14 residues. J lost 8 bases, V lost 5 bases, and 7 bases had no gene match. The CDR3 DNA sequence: TGCGCCAGCAGGAGAACTAGCGGGAGTCTTACGCAGTATTTT. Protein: CASRRTSGSLTQYF.

CDR3 bases: TGCGCCAGCAGCAAGCGGGAGACGGCGACCGGGGAGCTGTTTTTT. Translated, it gives CASSKRETATGELFF. This chain connects TRBV4-3 to TRBJ2-2, with 8 bases fitting TRBD2. V dropped 5 bases and J dropped 5; count of bases not matched to a gene: 7. The CDR3 consists of 15 residues. The V gene's germline CDR1 is LGHNA and CDR2 YSLEER.

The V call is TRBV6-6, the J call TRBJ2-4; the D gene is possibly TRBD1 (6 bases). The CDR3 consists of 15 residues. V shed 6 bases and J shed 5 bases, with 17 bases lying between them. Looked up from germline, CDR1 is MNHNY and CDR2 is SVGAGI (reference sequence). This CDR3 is CASSPTHRAQNIQYF. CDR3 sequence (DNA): TGTGCCAGCAGCCCGACCCACAGGGCCCAAAACATTCAGTACTTC.

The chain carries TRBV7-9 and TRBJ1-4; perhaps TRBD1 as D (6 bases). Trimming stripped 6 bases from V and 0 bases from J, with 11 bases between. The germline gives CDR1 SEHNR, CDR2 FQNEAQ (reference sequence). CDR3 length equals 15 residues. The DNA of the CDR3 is TGTGCCAGCAGTCGACAGGCTACAACTAATGAAAAACTGTTTTTT. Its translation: CASSRQATTNEKLFF. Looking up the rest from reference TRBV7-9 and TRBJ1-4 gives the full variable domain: DTGVSQNPRHKITKRGQNVTFRCDPISEHNRLYWYRQTLGQGPEFLTYFQNEAQLEKSRLLSDRFSAERPKGSFSTLEIQRTEQGDSAMYLCASSRQATTNEKLFFGSGTQLSVL.

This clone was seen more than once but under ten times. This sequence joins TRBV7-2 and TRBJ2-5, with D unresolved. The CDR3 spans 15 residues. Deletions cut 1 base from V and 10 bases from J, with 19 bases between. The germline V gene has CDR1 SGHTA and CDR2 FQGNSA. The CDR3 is CASSLGPGSPADQYF. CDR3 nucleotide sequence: TGTGCCAGCAGCTTAGGGCCCGGGTCACCCGCCGACCAGTACTTC.

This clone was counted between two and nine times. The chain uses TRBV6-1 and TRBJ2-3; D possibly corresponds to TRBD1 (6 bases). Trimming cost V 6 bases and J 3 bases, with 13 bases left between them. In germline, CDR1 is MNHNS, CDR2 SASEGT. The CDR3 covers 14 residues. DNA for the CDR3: TGTGCCAGCAGAGTCATTACAGGGACAGATACGCAGTATTTT. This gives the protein CASRVITGTDTQYF.

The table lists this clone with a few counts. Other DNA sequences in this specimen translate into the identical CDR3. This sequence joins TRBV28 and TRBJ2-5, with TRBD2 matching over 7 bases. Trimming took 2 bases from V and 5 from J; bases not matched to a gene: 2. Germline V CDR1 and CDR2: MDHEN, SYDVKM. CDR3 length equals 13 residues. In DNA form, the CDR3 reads TGTGCCAGCAGTTTAGGGCGGGAGGAGACCCAGTACTTC. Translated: CASSLGREETQYF. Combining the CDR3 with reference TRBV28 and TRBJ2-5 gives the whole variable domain DVKVTQSSRYLVKRTGEKVFLECVQDMDHENMFWYRQDPGLGLRLIYFSYDVKMKEKGDIPEGYSVSREKKERFSLILESASTNQTSMYLCASSLGREETQYFGPGTRLLVL.

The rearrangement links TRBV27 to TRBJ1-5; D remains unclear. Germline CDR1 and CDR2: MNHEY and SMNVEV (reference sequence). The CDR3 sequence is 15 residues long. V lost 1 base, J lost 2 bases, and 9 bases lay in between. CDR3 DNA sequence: TGTGCCAGCAGTTTATTAGGGCAGCGCAATCAGCCCCAGCATTTT. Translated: CASSLLGQRNQPQHF.

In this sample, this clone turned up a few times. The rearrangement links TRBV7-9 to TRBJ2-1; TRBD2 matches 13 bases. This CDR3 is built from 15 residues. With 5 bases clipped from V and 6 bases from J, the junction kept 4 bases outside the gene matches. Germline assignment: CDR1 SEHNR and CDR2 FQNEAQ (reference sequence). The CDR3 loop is CASSQGLAGSNEQFF. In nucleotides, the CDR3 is TGTGCCAGCAGCCAGGGACTAGCGGGAAGCAATGAGCAGTTCTTC.

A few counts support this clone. CDR3 loop: CASSQDEGQGYEQFF. The CDR3 DNA sequence: TGTGCCAGCAGCCAAGATGAGGGACAGGGTTACGAGCAGTTCTTC. The chain links TRBV4-2 to TRBJ2-1, with 9 bases identical to TRBD1. Losses at the gene ends were 0 bases for V and 10 bases for J; bases not matched to a gene: 7. Germline lookup yields CDR1 LGHNA and CDR2 YNFKEQ. This CDR3 has 15 residues.

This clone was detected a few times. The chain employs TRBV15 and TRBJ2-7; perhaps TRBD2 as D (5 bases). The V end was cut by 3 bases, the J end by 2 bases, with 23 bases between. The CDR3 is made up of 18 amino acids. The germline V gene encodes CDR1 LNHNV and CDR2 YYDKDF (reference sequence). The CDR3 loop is CATSSGRFGRDSAYEQYF. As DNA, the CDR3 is TGTGCCACCAGCAGCGGGCGATTCGGCCGGGATTCAGCCTACGAGCAGTACTTC.

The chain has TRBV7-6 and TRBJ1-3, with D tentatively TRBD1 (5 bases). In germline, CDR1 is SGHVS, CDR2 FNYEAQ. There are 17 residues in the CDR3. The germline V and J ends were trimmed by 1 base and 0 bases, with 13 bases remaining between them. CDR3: CASSLEPRAHSGNTIYF. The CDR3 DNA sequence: TGTGCCAGCAGCTTAGAGCCCAGGGCCCACTCTGGAAACACCATATATTTT. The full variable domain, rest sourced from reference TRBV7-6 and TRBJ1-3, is GAGVSQSPRYKVTKRGQDVALRCDPISGHVSLYWYRQALGQGPEFLTYFNYEAQQDKSGLPNDRFSAERPEGSISTLTIQRTEQRDSAMYRCASSLEPRAHSGNTIYFGEGSWLTVV.

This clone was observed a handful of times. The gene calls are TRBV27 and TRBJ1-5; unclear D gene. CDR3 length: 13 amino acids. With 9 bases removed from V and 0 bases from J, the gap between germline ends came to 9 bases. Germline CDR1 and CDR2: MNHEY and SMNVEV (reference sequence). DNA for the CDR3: TGTGCCAGGAAACGTTATAGCAATCAGCCCCAGCATTTT. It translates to CARKRYSNQPQHF.

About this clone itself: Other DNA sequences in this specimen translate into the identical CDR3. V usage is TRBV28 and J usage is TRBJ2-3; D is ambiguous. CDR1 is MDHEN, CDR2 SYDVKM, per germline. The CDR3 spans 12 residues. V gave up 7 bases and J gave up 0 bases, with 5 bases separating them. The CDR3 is CASTDSTDTQYF. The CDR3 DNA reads TGTGCCAGCACGGACAGCACAGATACGCAGTATTTT.

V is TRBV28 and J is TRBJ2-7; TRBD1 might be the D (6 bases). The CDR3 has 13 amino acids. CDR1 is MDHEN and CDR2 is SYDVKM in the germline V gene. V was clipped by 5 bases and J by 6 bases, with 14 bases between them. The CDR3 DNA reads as TGTGCCAGCAGTAACCCCGGGACACCCGAGCAGTACTTC. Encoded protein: CASSNPGTPEQYF.